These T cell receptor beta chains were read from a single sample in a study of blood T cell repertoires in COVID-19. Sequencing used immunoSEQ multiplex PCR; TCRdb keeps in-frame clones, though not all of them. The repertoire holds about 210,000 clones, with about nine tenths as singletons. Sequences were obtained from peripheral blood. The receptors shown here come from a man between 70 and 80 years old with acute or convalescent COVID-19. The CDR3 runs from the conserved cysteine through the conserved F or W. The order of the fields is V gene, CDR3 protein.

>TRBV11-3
CASSLGRVPNTGELFF
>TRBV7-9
CASSRQGSQETQYF
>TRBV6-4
CASLGPAYEQYF
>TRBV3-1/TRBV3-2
CASSDHISGNTIYF
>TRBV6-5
CASSSQGGGDPTF
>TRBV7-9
CASSIIYGSGYQETQYF
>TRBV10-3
CAISGLGGNEQFF
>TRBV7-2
CASSLGAGGYEQYF
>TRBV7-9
CASSAYGTEQETQYF
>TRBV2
CAGGGRYPLHEQYF
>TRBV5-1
CASRFSGGLETQYF
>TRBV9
CASSVGTGDEKLFF
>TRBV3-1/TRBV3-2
CASSQGGGNYNEQFF
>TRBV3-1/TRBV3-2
CASSQDSGGRNEKLFF
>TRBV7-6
CASSLTSGVYNEQFF
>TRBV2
CASRSGGSTTDTQYF
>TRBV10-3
CAITPGGRAEAFF
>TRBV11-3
CASSLTGTSGRAEQYF
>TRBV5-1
CASSLTLTNTGELFF
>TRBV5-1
CASSLVIGVSGGNTEAFF
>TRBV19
CASSMSRGSFNYGYTF
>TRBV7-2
CASSIAYEQYF
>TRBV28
CASNDQGLGNTEAFF
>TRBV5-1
CASSLEFEQFF
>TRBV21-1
CASSKEGALREQFF
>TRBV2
CASKRDRGVTGNTIYF
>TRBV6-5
CATHGGAGLGEQYF
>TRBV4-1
CASSRGTSATGELFF
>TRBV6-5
CASSWALMNTEAFF
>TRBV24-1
CATPRQGLTTYEQYF
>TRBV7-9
CATTPRNEQFF
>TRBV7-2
CASSLSSYEQYF
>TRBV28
CASSLRRPQNTEAFF
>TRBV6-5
CASRPRGGTDTQYF
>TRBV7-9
CASSPVAMNTEAFF
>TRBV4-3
CASSHEYRAKETQYF
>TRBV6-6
CASSYSPDQPQHF
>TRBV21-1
CASYKNKRSRDRYTGELFF
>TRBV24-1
CATSEQGTGGFNEQFF
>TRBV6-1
CASSEGSGRNQPQHF
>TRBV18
CASSPGGNSNQPQHF
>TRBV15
CATSRVADSSYEQYF